This T cell receptor (beta chain) was documented in a study of ipilimumab plus nivolumab after autologous stem cell transplantation. Study context: Median doses per patient: roughly five ipilimumab, 8 or 9 nivolumab.

Assay used: immunoSEQ multiplex PCR; TCRdb lists only in-frame clones, some missing. The sample has over 15,000 clones; about four fifths are singletons. This CDR3 comprises 14 residues. The TCR sequence derives from a male donor with diffuse large B-cell lymphoma. The input for sequencing was PBMCs, taken in a trial of ipilimumab plus nivolumab as post-transplant consolidation. This chain connects TRBV21-1 to TRBJ1-5. TRBV21-1 is an annotated pseudogene. In DNA, the CDR3 is TGTGCCAGCGAGGAGGGGCGCCCTGATCAGCCCCAGCATTTT. Translating it yields CASEEGRPDQPQHF.